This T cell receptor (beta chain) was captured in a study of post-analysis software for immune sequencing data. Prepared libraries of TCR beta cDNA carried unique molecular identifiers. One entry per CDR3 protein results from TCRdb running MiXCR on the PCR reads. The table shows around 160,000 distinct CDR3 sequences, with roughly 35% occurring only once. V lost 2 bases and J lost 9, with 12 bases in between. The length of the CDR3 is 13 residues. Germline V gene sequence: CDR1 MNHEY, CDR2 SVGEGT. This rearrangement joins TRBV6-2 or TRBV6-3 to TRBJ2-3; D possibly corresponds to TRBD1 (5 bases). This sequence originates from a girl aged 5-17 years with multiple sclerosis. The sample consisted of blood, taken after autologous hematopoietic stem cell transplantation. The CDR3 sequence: CASSYQGVGTQYF. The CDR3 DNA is TGTGCCAGCAGTTACCAAGGGGTCGGGACGCAGTATTTT.